This record looks at one TCR beta chain sequence and its context. A second PCR of roughly 6 to 12 cycles used a sample-barcoded 5' primer and a J-beta primer mix. TCRdb fed the 5' RACE reads into MiXCR, producing one record per CDR3 protein. The table includes about 720,000 distinct CDR3 sequences, 22% detected once. The data were taken from a study of blood T cells in healthy people across ages. CDR3 length: 17 amino acids. From germline, CDR1 is MDHEN and CDR2 SYDVKM. With 5 bases clipped from V and 7 bases from J, the junction kept 14 bases outside the gene matches. V usage is TRBV28 and J usage is TRBJ2-2, with 9 bases identical to TRBD1. The material sequenced was blood. This clonotype originated in a man between 65 and 85 years old in good health. DNA of the CDR3: TGTGCCAGCAGTGGACTCGGGACAGGGCTTCTCGGCGGGGAGCTGTTTTTT. It codes for CASSGLGTGLLGGELFF.